This T cell receptor (beta chain) stems from a study of shared clonotypes between healthy human individuals. This clone was recorded many times. V was shortened by 10 bases and J by 4 bases, with 8 bases between the two germline ends. CDR3 size: 12 residues. In germline, CDR1 is MNHEY, CDR2 SVGAGI. Running of the assay took place at deep level. Assay: immunoSEQ multiplex PCR; the TCRdb copy retains only in-frame clones and omits some. The sample lists 850,000 to 1,200,000 clones; around 76% were seen once. What was sequenced was memory CD4+ T cells sorted from blood. This sample's subset: CD45RA-negative fraction. The genes are TRBV6-5 and TRBJ2-6; D is uncertain. The clonotype originates from a young man in good health. The CDR3 nucleotides are TGTGCCACGGCGGAAGGGGCCAACGTCCTGACTTTC. It specifies CATAEGANVLTF.